Below are 28 T cell receptor beta chains sequenced from a single sample in a study of blood T cell repertoires in COVID-19. TCRdb's copy holds only in-frame clones and misses some; the assay was immunoSEQ multiplex PCR. The data hold a few hundred thousand clones, with approximately 84% observed a single time. Sequencing was done on a sample of PBMCs or T cells enriched from blood (not recorded which). All receptors come from a woman in her twenties or thirties who had recovered from COVID-19.

This clone has only one observation. The gene calls are TRBV6-2 or TRBV6-3 and TRBJ2-1, with 8 bases lining up with TRBD2. CDR1 is MNHEY, CDR2 SVGEGT, per germline. The V gene end was trimmed by 4 bases and the J gene end by 3 bases; junction bases not matched to a gene: 8. The CDR3 contains 16 residues. CDR3 nucleotide sequence: TGTGCCAGCAGTTCCCCGGGACTAGGGTACTACAATGAGCAGTTCTTC. It specifies CASSSPGLGYYNEQFF.

CDR3 in amino acids: CASSFGGGNTEAFF. CDR3 DNA sequence: TGTGCCAGCAGTTTCGGGGGGGGAAACACTGAAGCTTTCTTT. V is TRBV6-5 and J is TRBJ1-1; D perhaps matches TRBD1 (5 bases). Trimming removed 4 bases at V and 2 bases at J, with 11 bases between. The CDR3 spans 14 residues. Germline V gene sequence: CDR1 MNHEY, CDR2 SVGAGI.

This clone has only a few counts. V is TRBV18 and J is TRBJ1-3, with D unresolved. CDR3 size: 18 residues. Germline values: CDR1 KGHSH, CDR2 LQKENI. Trimming shortened V by 3 bases and J by 4 bases, and 22 bases separated the two germline ends. CDR3 nucleotides: TGTGCCAGCTCACCTACACCGATCGGGTCAAGAGGGGGAAACACCATATATTTT. It yields the protein CASSPTPIGSRGGNTIYF. The complete variable domain, with remaining parts taken from reference TRBV18 and TRBJ1-3, reads NAGVMQNPRHLVRRRGQEARLRCSPMKGHSHVYWYRQLPEEGLKFMVYLQKENIIDESGMPKERFSAEFPKEGPSILRIQQVVRGDSAAYFCASSPTPIGSRGGNTIYFGEGSWLTVV.

V and J are TRBV5-1 and TRBJ1-1, with D unresolved. Germline CDR1 and CDR2: SGHRS and YFSETQ. V lost 4 bases and J 2 bases, leaving 12 bases between the germline ends. The CDR3 spans 14 residues. The CDR3 sequence: CASSLREENTEAFF. The CDR3 DNA follows: TGCGCCAGCAGCCTGAGGGAGGAAAACACTGAAGCTTTCTTT.

This clone was counted between two and nine times. The J gene is TRBJ2-3, the V gene TRBV2, with 7 nucleotides matching TRBD2. Germline assignment: CDR1 SNHLY and CDR2 FYNNEI. This CDR3 comprises 12 residues. V lost 2 bases and J lost 14; bases outside the gene matches: 7. The CDR3: CASSETSAGRYF. In nucleotides, the CDR3 is TGTGCCAGCAGTGAAACTAGCGCAGGCAGGTATTTT.

The chain carries TRBV27 and TRBJ2-7; D remains ambiguous. V was clipped by 3 bases and J by 2 bases, with 8 bases between them. The CDR3 covers 13 residues. Germline V gene data show CDR1 as MNHEY and CDR2 as SMNVEV (reference sequence). The CDR3 here is CASSLYSTYEQYF. The DNA for the CDR3 is TGTGCCAGCAGTTTGTACAGCACCTACGAGCAGTACTTC.

This chain connects TRBV3-1 (or the pseudogene TRBV3-2) to TRBJ1-1; 9 nucleotides align to TRBD1. The V and J ends lost 4 bases and 5 bases, in that order; junction bases with no gene match: 5. The CDR3 covers 14 residues. Germline V gives CDR1 LGHDT, CDR2 YNNKEL (reference sequence). This CDR3 reads CASSLGQGRTEAFF. The CDR3 bases are TGTGCCAGCAGCCTAGGACAGGGGCGGACTGAAGCTTTCTTT.

The chain combines TRBV14 with TRBJ1-6; 9 nucleotides agree with TRBD1. V lost 4 bases and J lost 10; bases outside the gene matches: 8. The CDR3 consists of 15 residues. In germline, CDR1 is SGHDN, CDR2 FVKESK. CDR3: CASSPDRGGSSPLHF. The CDR3 region has the DNA TGTGCCAGCAGCCCCGACAGGGGGGGGAGCTCACCCCTCCACTTT.

The V and J genes are TRBV5-5 and TRBJ2-7; 9 nucleotides agree with TRBD1. The CDR3 consists of 17 residues. The junction had 14 bases not matched to a gene; V was cut back by 5 bases and J by 2 bases. CDR1 and CDR2 from the germline V gene are SGHKS and YYEKEE (reference sequence). This CDR3 reads CASSQTSSNRGPYEQYF. In DNA form, the CDR3 reads TGTGCCAGCAGTCAAACTTCCTCAAACAGGGGGCCCTACGAGCAGTACTTC.

The rearrangement links TRBV11-2 to TRBJ2-7, with 8 bases matching TRBD2. This CDR3 comprises 15 residues. V lost 0 bases and J lost 3; bases outside the gene matches: 4. CDR1 SGHAT and CDR2 FQNNGV come from the germline V gene. CDR3 protein: CASSLEAGEYYEQYF. CDR3 nucleotides: TGTGCCAGCAGCTTAGAAGCGGGAGAATACTACGAGCAGTACTTC.

The CDR3 nucleotides are TGCAGCGTTGAAGATCGGGCAGTCACAGGGGAGACCCAGTACTTC. Translating it yields CSVEDRAVTGETQYF. J is TRBJ2-5 and V is TRBV29-1, with D perhaps TRBD1 (6 bases). V gave up 0 bases and J gave up 5 bases, with 16 bases separating them. CDR3 length: 15 residues. From germline, CDR1 is SQVTM and CDR2 ANQGSEA.

This clone occurred a few times. The chain uses TRBV27 and TRBJ2-1; 10 bases align to TRBD2. Germline CDR1 reads MNHEY; CDR2 reads SMNVEV (reference sequence). V lost 5 bases to trimming and J lost 4 bases; unmatched junction nucleotides: 11. The CDR3 totals 17 residues. The CDR3 loop reads CASSPMASGGPYNEQFF. For the CDR3, the DNA is TGTGCCAGCAGTCCCATGGCTAGCGGGGGTCCATACAATGAGCAGTTCTTC.

The V call is TRBV18, the J call TRBJ1-5; the D gene is possibly TRBD1 (5 bases). This CDR3 has 14 amino acids. The V and J ends lost 3 bases and 1 base respectively, with 7 bases between them. Germline values: CDR1 KGHSH, CDR2 LQKENI. The CDR3 region is CASSPGGSNQPQHF. The CDR3 bases are TGTGCCAGCTCACCGGGGGGGAGCAATCAGCCCCAGCATTTT.

This clone is a singleton in its sample. DNA of the CDR3: TGTGCCAGCGGCTTTCACGAGCAGTACTTC. The encoded protein is CASGFHEQYF. The J gene is TRBJ2-7, the V gene TRBV6-5, with no clear D. The length of the CDR3 is 10 residues. V lost 8 bases and J 5 bases, leaving 7 bases between the germline ends. Germline V lookup: CDR1 MNHEY, CDR2 SVGAGI.

V and J are TRBV9 and TRBJ2-1; 11 bases are a match to TRBD1. The CDR3 loop spans 15 amino acids. The J segment lost 7 bases and the V segment lost 0 bases, leaving 3 bases of the junction unmatched. Germline values: CDR1 SGDLS, CDR2 YYNGEE. In DNA, the CDR3 is TGTGCCAGCAGCGTAGAAGGGACAGGGGGTAATGAGCAGTTCTTC. This codes for CASSVEGTGGNEQFF. The full variable domain, in which reference TRBV9 and TRBJ2-1 provide the parts outside the CDR3, is DSGVTQTPKHLITATGQRVTLRCSPRSGDLSVYWYQQSLDQGLQFLIQYYNGEERAKGNILERFSAQQFPDLHSELNLSSLELGDSALYFCASSVEGTGGNEQFFGPGTRLTVL.

This clone was observed once. V gene TRBV25-1 combines with J gene TRBJ2-2, with TRBD1 identical over 8 bases. V lost 6 bases and J lost 5; bases outside the gene matches: 8. This CDR3 is 15 amino acids long. Germline V gene sequence: CDR1 MGHDK, CDR2 SYGVNS. The CDR3 DNA follows: TGTGCCAGCAGAGGACAGGGAAGGGAAACCGGGGAGCTGTTTTTT. Protein product: CASRGQGRETGELFF.

CDR3 bases: TGTGCCTGGAGTGCGACAGGGGGCAGGCAGCCCCAGCATTTT. This translates into CAWSATGGRQPQHF. The chain couples TRBV30 to TRBJ1-5; 10 bases match TRBD1. Trimming cost V 1 base and J 7 bases; bases outside gene matches: 4. Germline V gene data show CDR1 as GTSNPN and CDR2 as SVGIG (reference sequence). The CDR3 is 14 amino acids.

The J gene is TRBJ2-1, the V gene TRBV24-1, with a weak D call TRBD2 (5 bases). V was pared by 2 bases and J by 10 bases, with 11 bases between. CDR3 length equals 13 residues. Germline values: CDR1 KGHDR, CDR2 SFDVKD. For the CDR3, the DNA is TGTGCCACCAGTGATTACGAGGGCAACGAGCAGTTCTTC. As protein: CATSDYEGNEQFF.

This clone has a single count. The rearrangement links TRBV2 to TRBJ1-4; D perhaps matches TRBD1 (6 bases). There are 13 residues in the CDR3. V shed 8 bases and J shed 4 bases, with 11 bases lying between them. Looked up from germline, CDR1 is SNHLY and CDR2 is FYNNEI. Written as DNA, the CDR3 is TGTGCCAGCCAACAGGGCCTTAATGAAAAACTGTTTTTT. It yields the protein CASQQGLNEKLFF.

The V gene is TRBV4-1, the J gene TRBJ2-5; 8 nucleotides align to TRBD2. The CDR3 has 17 residues. V gave up 0 bases and J gave up 2 bases; unmatched junction bases: 8. Germline V CDR1 and CDR2: MGHRA, YSYEKL. The CDR3 DNA reads TGCGCCAGCAGCCAAGACTTATCGACTAGCGTTCAAGAGACCCAGTACTTC. As protein: CASSQDLSTSVQETQYF.

The chain carries TRBV4-2 and TRBJ2-1; possibly TRBD2 for D (6 bases). V lost 0 bases to trimming and J lost 4 bases, with 13 bases between them. The CDR3 sequence is 16 residues long. Germline loops: CDR1 LGHNA, CDR2 YNFKEQ. The CDR3, as DNA: TGTGCCAGCAGCCAAGACGGGGCGGGGTTTTACAATGAGCAGTTCTTC. Its protein is CASSQDGAGFYNEQFF.

Remarks on this clone: The germline gene is not matched at one end of the junction; a read error may be the cause. The V call is TRBV5-1, the J call TRBJ1-1; 7 nucleotides match TRBD1. Germline values: CDR1 SGHRS, CDR2 YFSETQ. The CDR3 extends over 13 amino acids. The CDR3 DNA follows: TGCGCCAGCAGCCCACAGGGGAACGCTGAAGCTTTCTTT. Its protein product is CASSPQGNAEAFF.

The chain links TRBV2 to TRBJ2-7, with 8 bases matching TRBD1. Germline V CDR1 and CDR2: SNHLY, FYNNEI. The V gene end was trimmed by 7 bases and the J gene end by 0 bases; junction bases not matched to a gene: 5. The CDR3 spans 14 residues. CDR3 nucleotide sequence: TGTGCCAGCAACGGACAGGGAAGCTCCTACGAGCAGTACTTC. Residues: CASNGQGSSYEQYF.

This sequence joins TRBV11-2 and TRBJ2-2; D uncertain. Trimming took off 5 bases at V and 3 bases at J, with 7 bases between the two ends. The CDR3 consists of 13 residues. CDR1 and CDR2 (germline): SGHAT, FQNNGV. The CDR3 DNA reads as TGTGCCAGCAGCCCACAGTACACCGGGGAGCTGTTTTTT. This gives the protein CASSPQYTGELFF.

The chain employs TRBV5-1 and TRBJ2-1; 8 bases align to TRBD2. Germline V gene sequence: CDR1 SGHRS, CDR2 YFSETQ. The J segment lost 4 bases and the V segment lost 0 bases, leaving 6 bases of the junction unmatched. The CDR3 is 16 residues long. CDR3 DNA sequence: TGCGCCAGCAGCTTGGAAGGTAGCGGGATATACAATGAGCAGTTCTTC. It is translated as CASSLEGSGIYNEQFF.

This clone was detected only once. The chain couples TRBV6-5 to TRBJ1-3, with TRBD1 identical over 7 bases. The CDR3 is 15 amino acids. V lost 5 bases to trimming and J lost 0 bases; unmatched junction nucleotides: 4. Germline lookup yields CDR1 MNHEY and CDR2 SVGAGI. The CDR3 here is CASSPDRASGNTIYF. Written as DNA, the CDR3 is TGTGCCAGCAGTCCCGACAGGGCCTCTGGAAACACCATATATTTT.

V usage is TRBV6-5 and J usage is TRBJ2-1, with a weak D call TRBD2 (6 bases). The germline gives CDR1 MNHEY, CDR2 SVGAGI. Trimming stripped 6 bases from V and 2 bases from J, with 14 bases between. This CDR3 is 15 amino acids long. CDR3 bases: TGTGCCAGCAGCACGGAGCGGGCCGCCTACAATGAGCAGTTCTTC. This encodes CASSTERAAYNEQFF.

The chain carries TRBV25-1 and TRBJ1-4, with D unresolved. CDR3 length: 14 residues. Germline V gene data show CDR1 as MGHDK and CDR2 as SYGVNS. V lost 1 base and J lost 2, with 5 bases in between. Here the CDR3 reads CASSEWETNEKLFF. CDR3 coding DNA: TGTGCCAGCAGTGAATGGGAGACTAATGAAAAACTGTTTTTT. Full variable domain (remainder filled in from reference TRBV25-1 and TRBJ1-4): EADIYQTPRYLVIGTGKKITLECSQTMGHDKMYWYQQDPGMELHLIHYSYGVNSTEKGDLSSESTVSRIRTEHFPLTLESARPSHTSQYLCASSEWETNEKLFFGSGTQLSVL.